These 19 T cell receptor beta chains originate from one sample sequenced in a study of cytomegalovirus exposure and HLA in healthy donors. Primers included in the PCR were 60 Vbeta and 13 Jbeta primers. Using immunoSEQ multiplex PCR, the repertoire was profiled, and TCRdb retains in-frame clones only, with some absent. The table shows roughly 150,000 clones, with under 70% occurring only once. Sequenced input: PBMCs. The receptors shown here come from a young man in good health and CMV-seropositive.

The chain joins TRBV4-1 to TRBJ2-5; the match to TRBD1 covers 9 bases. The DNA end is more similar to TRBJ2-7, so the J call may be wrong. Germline-derived CDR1 and CDR2 are MGHRA and YSYEKL. The CDR3 extends over 16 amino acids. DNA for the CDR3: TGCGCCAGCAGCCAAGATCCAGGGACAGGGATATACGAGCAGTACTTC. This encodes CASSQDPGTGIYEQYF.

This clone was seen a few times. The J gene is TRBJ2-7, the V gene TRBV29-1, with 8 positions matching TRBD2. Germline values: CDR1 SQVTM, CDR2 ANQGSEA. V was clipped by 3 bases and J by 7 bases; unmatched bases: 11. The CDR3 spans 14 residues. The CDR3 protein is CSVDPAGAGQEQYF. The CDR3 DNA reads as TGCAGCGTTGACCCAGCGGGGGCAGGGCAGGAGCAGTACTTC.

V is TRBV5-4 and J is TRBJ2-5; the D gene is possibly TRBD2 (6 bases). The J call may not be correct, given that the DNA end is closer to TRBJ2-7. Looked up from germline, CDR1 is SGHNT and CDR2 is YYREEE (reference sequence). The CDR3 has 16 residues. The CDR3 is CASSLAGSGPSYEQYF. In nucleotides, the CDR3 is TGTGCCAGCAGCTTGGCCGGTAGCGGACCTTCCTACGAGCAGTACTTC.

The genes are TRBV6-4 and TRBJ2-1, with D tentatively TRBD2 (5 bases). Trimming left V 5 bases short and J 5 bases short, with 13 bases between. The CDR3 consists of 14 residues. Germline CDR1 MRHNA, CDR2 SNTAGT. The CDR3 region is CASSPPRGHNEQFF. The CDR3 DNA reads TGTGCCAGCAGTCCCCCCCGAGGGCACAATGAGCAGTTCTTC.

The chain joins TRBV11-2 to TRBJ2-7, with 8 bases that match TRBD2. The V segment lost 4 bases and the J segment 3 bases; nucleotides outside the gene matches: 11. In germline, CDR1 is SGHAT, CDR2 FQNNGV. The CDR3 runs 16 residues. As DNA, the CDR3 is TGTGCCAGCAGCTCTTTCACTAGCGGAAGAAACTACGAGCAGTACTTC. Translated: CASSSFTSGRNYEQYF.

The chain carries TRBV27 and TRBJ2-5, with 9 bases that match TRBD1. The CDR3 runs 13 residues. V shed 7 bases, J shed 5 bases, and the junction held 5 bases outside the gene matches. Germline assignment: CDR1 MNHEY and CDR2 SMNVEV (reference sequence). Here the CDR3 DNA reads TGTGCCAGCAAACAGGGGGCAGGGGAGACCCAGTACTTC. It yields the protein CASKQGAGETQYF.

This chain connects TRBV7-9 to TRBJ1-5; 7 bases agree with TRBD1. This CDR3 comprises 14 residues. The junction had 7 bases not matched to a gene; V was cut back by 5 bases and J by 6 bases. From germline, CDR1 is SEHNR and CDR2 FQNEAQ (reference sequence). The CDR3 coding sequence is TGTGCCAGCAGCCGGGACAGTTTTTTTCAGCCCCAGCATTTT. It codes for CASSRDSFFQPQHF.

The chain carries TRBV7-8 and TRBJ1-5; 9 bases agree with TRBD1. The CDR3 runs to 18 residues. V trimming: 1 base; J trimming: 2 bases; junction bases outside the gene matches: 9. Germline V lookup: CDR1 SGHVS, CDR2 FQNEAQ. In DNA form, the CDR3 reads TGTGCCAGCAGCTTAGACTTCGACTGGACAGGGGGCAATCAGCCCCAGCATTTT. Its protein product is CASSLDFDWTGGNQPQHF.

The chain uses TRBV19 and TRBJ1-5, with D maybe TRBD1 (5 bases). CDR3 length: 16 residues. Germline CDR1 reads LNHDA; CDR2 reads SQIVND (reference sequence). Trimming took off 5 bases at V and 0 bases at J, with 14 bases between the two ends. CDR3 protein: CASSDPGLNSNQPQHF. The DNA of the CDR3 is TGTGCCAGTAGTGACCCGGGACTTAATAGCAATCAGCCCCAGCATTTT.

This clone was observed a few times. The gene calls are TRBV28 and TRBJ2-2; 7 bases line up with TRBD2. The CDR3 extends over 15 amino acids. CDR1 is MDHEN and CDR2 is SYDVKM in the germline V gene. J gave up 6 bases and V 3 bases, and 7 bases lay outside the gene matches. DNA of the CDR3: TGTGCCAGCAGTTTGGGTGCGGGAGCCGCCGGGGAGCTGTTTTTT. Translating gives CASSLGAGAAGELFF.

This CDR3 is CASSPPAGTGNTIYF. Here the CDR3 DNA reads TGTGCCAGCTCACCACCCGCAGGGACTGGAAACACCATATATTTT. V and J are TRBV18 and TRBJ1-3, with a weak D call TRBD1 (5 bases). V lost 0 bases and J 2 bases, leaving 8 bases between the germline ends. Looked up from germline, CDR1 is KGHSH and CDR2 is LQKENI. The CDR3 spans 15 residues.

This clone was seen a handful of times. The J gene is TRBJ1-1, the V gene TRBV19, with 11 bases that match TRBD1. This CDR3 region has 14 residues. Looked up from germline, CDR1 is LNHDA and CDR2 is SQIVND (reference sequence). Losses at the gene ends were 3 bases for V and 10 bases for J; bases not matched to a gene: 7. CDR3 DNA: TGTGCCAGTAGTATGGGACAGGGGGACGGTCCAGCTTTCTTT. Translated: CASSMGQGDGPAFF.

The sample holds one count of this clone. The gene calls are TRBV5-1 and TRBJ2-7, with TRBD1 matching 11 bases. Losses at the gene ends were 4 bases for V and 4 bases for J; bases not matched to a gene: 10. This CDR3 is 16 amino acids long. From germline, CDR1 is SGHRS and CDR2 YFSETQ. CDR3 DNA sequence: TGCGCCAGCAGCCCGGGAGGACAGGGGGCTTGGTACGAGCAGTACTTC. Amino acid sequence: CASSPGGQGAWYEQYF.

This sequence joins TRBV6-5 and TRBJ1-5; D not certain. The CDR3 spans 14 residues. Germline values: CDR1 MNHEY, CDR2 SVGAGI. Trimming removed 6 bases at V and 6 bases at J, with 15 bases between. The chain's CDR3 is CASRKTGFGQPQHF. CDR3 DNA sequence: TGTGCCAGCAGGAAAACGGGGTTTGGTCAGCCCCAGCATTTT.

This clone was detected only a few times. V gene TRBV20-1 combines with J gene TRBJ2-5; D remains unclear. Trimming removed 5 bases from V and 4 bases from J, with 5 bases in between. Germline V lookup: CDR1 DFQATT, CDR2 SNEGSKA (reference sequence). The CDR3 covers 10 residues. The CDR3 nucleotides are TGCAGTGCTGTCCGAGAGACCCAGTACTTC. Translated: CSAVRETQYF.

J is TRBJ1-1 and V is TRBV23-1; tentatively, D is TRBD1 (5 bases). TRBV23-1 falls under the ORF class, with uncertain function. V shed 0 bases and J shed 1 base, with 18 bases lying between them. The CDR3 contains 18 residues. CDR3 sequence reads: CASSQSAEREGKNTEAFF. CDR3 sequence (DNA): TGCGCCAGCAGTCAATCGGCGGAGCGGGAGGGGAAGAACACTGAAGCTTTCTTT.

The J gene is TRBJ2-3, the V gene TRBV5-1; D may be TRBD1 (6 bases). Per germline, CDR1 SGHRS and CDR2 YFSETQ. Between the trimmed V and J ends, which lost 5 bases and 6 bases, there was a span of 13 bases. The CDR3 runs to 13 residues. CDR3 residues: CASSPGQIDTQYF. The CDR3 nucleotides read TGCGCCAGCAGTCCCGGACAGATTGATACGCAGTATTTT.

With regard to this clone: At one end, the junction sequence differs from germline, possibly due to a read error. In DNA form, the CDR3 reads TGTTCCAGCATAGGATTTATAGCGTCCAATATCTACAATGAGCAGTTCTTC. The encoded protein is CSSIGFIASNIYNEQFF. The rearrangement links TRBV7-9 to TRBJ2-1; tentatively, D is TRBD2 (5 bases). The CDR3 sequence is 17 residues long. Looked up from germline, CDR1 is SEHNR and CDR2 is FQNEAQ (reference sequence).

There are a few counts of this clone. The J gene is TRBJ2-5, the V gene TRBV29-1, with D possibly matching TRBD1 (6 bases). Between the trimmed V and J ends, which lost 5 bases and 11 bases, there was a span of 30 bases. Looked up from germline, CDR1 is SQVTM and CDR2 is ANQGSEA. This CDR3 has 16 residues. CDR3 sequence: CSVSSSGDTLYGEQYF. DNA of the CDR3: TGCAGCGTTTCCTCCTCTGGGGACACGCTATACGGTGAGCAGTACTTC.